The 19 T cell receptor beta chains below were found in one sample sequenced in a study of blood T cell repertoires in COVID-19. Using immunoSEQ multiplex PCR, the repertoire was profiled, and TCRdb retains in-frame clones only, with some absent. The table records 55,000 to 65,000 clones, approximately 90% of them present only once. The sequencing sample was made of peripheral blood. Every receptor here comes from a human donor in a cohort sampled during active COVID-19.

V and J are TRBV7-2 and TRBJ2-3; the match to TRBD1 covers 8 bases. The CDR3 extends over 18 amino acids. CDR1 SGHTA and CDR2 FQGNSA come from the germline V gene. V dropped 6 bases and J dropped 2; count of bases not matched to a gene: 16. CDR3 bases: TGTGCCAGCAGTTCACCCGAGGGACAGGAGTTAATCACAGATACGCAGTATTTT. This gives the protein CASSSPEGQELITDTQYF.

The genes are TRBV28 and TRBJ1-1; D possibly corresponds to TRBD1 (5 bases). V was pared by 7 bases and J by 1 base, with 13 bases between. Germline CDR1 and CDR2: MDHEN and SYDVKM. The CDR3 runs 14 residues. The CDR3 region has the DNA TGTGCCAGCAAGGCGACAGTCTCGAACACTGAAGCTTTCTTT. It codes for CASKATVSNTEAFF.

This clone was recorded only once. The chain carries TRBV28 and TRBJ2-6, with D tentatively TRBD2 (7 bases). CDR1 is MDHEN and CDR2 is SYDVKM in the germline V gene. This CDR3 has 19 amino acids. V was clipped by 4 bases and J by 0 bases, with 19 bases between them. The CDR3 protein is CASSYSGRGGPSGANVLTF. The CDR3 nucleotides are TGTGCCAGCAGTTACAGTGGGAGGGGGGGACCCTCTGGGGCCAACGTCCTGACTTTC.

The J gene is TRBJ2-3, the V gene TRBV6-5; D is undetermined. CDR3 length: 14 amino acids. CDR1 and CDR2 from the germline V gene are MNHEY and SVGAGI. V dropped 8 bases and J dropped 0 bases, with 12 bases sitting between them. This CDR3 is CASSTVPSTDTQYF. DNA of the CDR3: TGTGCCAGCTCGACTGTTCCGAGCACAGATACGCAGTATTTT.

This clone has a handful of counts. V usage is TRBV10-3 and J usage is TRBJ1-1, with 9 bases identical to TRBD1. The length of the CDR3 is 16 residues. With 2 bases clipped from V and 1 base from J, the junction kept 5 bases outside the gene matches. Germline lookup yields CDR1 ENHRY and CDR2 SYGVKD. CDR3 sequence reads: CAISERTGASNTEAFF. CDR3 coding DNA: TGTGCCATCAGTGAGCGGACAGGGGCTTCGAACACTGAAGCTTTCTTT.

The chain employs TRBV18 and TRBJ2-5, with D maybe TRBD2 (7 bases). Germline CDR1 reads KGHSH; CDR2 reads LQKENI. V was clipped by 6 bases and J by 5 bases, with 16 bases between them. The CDR3 contains 14 residues. The CDR3 nucleotides read TGTGCCAGCTCCCCCTCGGGGGGCGGGGAGACCCAGTACTTC. It yields the protein CASSPSGGGETQYF.

The gene calls are TRBV14 and TRBJ2-3; 9 bases line up with TRBD2. Germline V gene sequence: CDR1 SGHDN, CDR2 FVKESK. The CDR3 loop spans 17 amino acids. With 3 bases clipped from V and 3 bases from J, the junction kept 10 bases outside the gene matches. The CDR3 region has the DNA TGTGCCAGCAGCCACCAACGGGGCGGGAGGGGGACAGATACGCAGTATTTT. Translating it yields CASSHQRGGRGTDTQYF.

Written as DNA, the CDR3 is TGTGCCAGCAGTTCGCGGGAGGGCCGGGGCACCGGGGAGCTGTTTTTT. It specifies CASSSREGRGTGELFF. The J gene is TRBJ2-2, the V gene TRBV28; 9 nucleotides align to TRBD2. Germline CDR1 and CDR2: MDHEN and SYDVKM. V dropped 4 bases and J dropped 4; count of bases not matched to a gene: 7. The CDR3 covers 16 residues.

The V gene is TRBV7-9, the J gene TRBJ1-2; 7 bases line up with TRBD1. Trimming removed 5 bases from V and 7 bases from J; junction bases left unmatched: 10. CDR1 and CDR2 from the germline V gene are SEHNR and FQNEAQ (reference sequence). The CDR3 is 14 amino acids. DNA for the CDR3: TGTGCCAGCAGCATCCGACAGGGTTCTTCTGGCTACACCTTC. Its translation is CASSIRQGSSGYTF.

The chain is built from TRBV19 and TRBJ2-7; 11 bases agree with TRBD1. This CDR3 comprises 15 residues. Unmatched junction bases numbered 7, after V lost 7 bases and J lost 2 bases. Germline V gene sequence: CDR1 LNHDA, CDR2 SQIVND (reference sequence). CDR3 region: CASTPGTGGTYEQYF. The CDR3 DNA reads TGTGCCAGTACTCCCGGGACAGGGGGTACCTACGAGCAGTACTTC.

The J gene is TRBJ2-5, the V gene TRBV3-1 (or the pseudogene TRBV3-2), with 15 bases matching TRBD2. The CDR3 is made up of 17 amino acids. Per the germline V gene, CDR1 is LGHDT and CDR2 is YNNKEL (reference sequence). V shed 5 bases, J shed 5 bases, and the junction held 9 bases outside the gene matches. The CDR3 sequence: CASSSRTSGRAGETQYF. In nucleotides, the CDR3 is TGTGCCAGCAGCTCGCGGACTAGCGGGAGGGCCGGGGAGACCCAGTACTTC.

This sequence joins TRBV2 and TRBJ2-7; D unresolved. This CDR3 has 15 residues. Germline V gives CDR1 SNHLY, CDR2 FYNNEI. V was trimmed by 3 bases and J by 2 bases, leaving 14 bases between them. CDR3 sequence: CASSEGRSAPYEQYF. CDR3 coding DNA: TGTGCCAGCAGTGAGGGCCGCTCGGCCCCCTACGAGCAGTACTTC. The complete variable domain, with remaining parts taken from reference TRBV2 and TRBJ2-7, reads EPEVTQTPSHQVTQMGQEVILRCVPISNHLYFYWYRQILGQKVEFLVSFYNNEISEKSEIFDDQFSVERPDGSNFTLKIRSTKLEDSAMYFCASSEGRSAPYEQYFGPGTRLTVT.

This clone was counted between two and nine times. The chain uses TRBV7-9 and TRBJ1-6; no reliable D call. This CDR3 has 12 amino acids. Trimming cost V 1 base and J 9 bases, with 4 bases left between them. Germline CDR1 SEHNR, CDR2 FQNEAQ (reference sequence). The CDR3 sequence is CASSLVLSPLHF. Written as DNA, the CDR3 is TGTGCCAGCAGCTTAGTCCTTTCACCCCTCCACTTT.

The chain combines TRBV10-3 with TRBJ2-3; D is undetermined. There are 14 residues in the CDR3. CDR1 and CDR2 from the germline V gene are ENHRY and SYGVKD. Trimming cost V 6 bases and J 0 bases, with 10 bases left between them. In DNA, the CDR3 is TGTGCCATCAGATCGACTTCTAGCACAGATACGCAGTATTTT. It translates to CAIRSTSSTDTQYF.

The CDR3 reads CASGQGRSSNQPQHF. CDR3 sequence (DNA): TGTGCCAGCGGACAGGGGAGATCTAGCAATCAGCCCCAGCATTTT. This chain links TRBV6-5 with TRBJ1-5; 9 nucleotides align to TRBD1. V was pared by 8 bases and J by 0 bases, with 5 bases of the junction left unmatched. The CDR3 extends over 15 amino acids. Germline V gene sequence: CDR1 MNHEY, CDR2 SVGAGI.

The CDR3 reads CASNRDRAEYNEQFF. The CDR3 nucleotides are TGTGCCAGTAACCGGGACAGGGCGGAGTACAATGAGCAGTTCTTC. The rearrangement uses TRBV28 and TRBJ2-1; 9 positions agree with TRBD1. Germline trimming cut 9 bases from V and 4 bases from J; bases unmatched to any gene: 10. This CDR3 has 15 amino acids. CDR1 is MDHEN, CDR2 SYDVKM, per germline.

The rearrangement links TRBV3-1 (or the pseudogene TRBV3-2) to TRBJ2-7; D gene ambiguous. Trimming took 2 bases from V and 4 from J, leaving 6 bases between them. Germline CDR1 and CDR2: LGHDT and YNNKEL (reference sequence). This CDR3 region has 12 residues. The CDR3 DNA sequence: TGTGCCAGCAGCCAACCCGGGTACGAGCAGTACTTC. As protein: CASSQPGYEQYF.

The chain has TRBV19 and TRBJ1-2; 8 nucleotides match TRBD1. CDR3 length equals 14 residues. Losses at the gene ends were 0 bases for V and 5 bases for J; bases not matched to a gene: 2. Per the germline V gene, CDR1 is LNHDA and CDR2 is SQIVND (reference sequence). The CDR3 region has the DNA TGTGCCAGTAGTATAGAACGACAGGGGTATGGCTACACCTTC. The encoded protein is CASSIERQGYGYTF.

The chain employs TRBV4-3 and TRBJ1-3, with D perhaps TRBD1 (5 bases). The V end was cut by 2 bases, the J end by 6 bases, with 14 bases between. Germline V gives CDR1 LGHNA, CDR2 YSLEER. The CDR3 totals 15 residues. CDR3 sequence (DNA): TGCGCCAGCAGCCAAAAAGAACAGGAGAAAAACACCATATATTTT. This sequence encodes CASSQKEQEKNTIYF.